The following is a T cell receptor beta chain sequence with its context. Antigen unknown. V gave up 5 bases and J gave up 7 bases; unmatched junction bases: 5. Per the germline V gene, CDR1 is SGHVS and CDR2 is FNYEAQ. This CDR3 has 12 residues. These data originate in a study of graft-versus-host responses after intestinal transplantation. Study context: Recipients were given multivisceral, liver-intestinal, or isolated intestinal transplants. For around 3 years after anti-thymocyte globulin induction, all recipients took tacrolimus and steroids.

Broader study findings: Graft-donor T cell macrochimerism in patients accompanied high graft-versus-host to host-versus-graft clonal ratios in allografts. The authors found GvH clones in recipient marrow, some appearing first in ileum or blood.

Assay used: immunoSEQ multiplex PCR; TCRdb lists only in-frame clones, some missing. This table has 80,000 to 100,000 clones, less than 90% appearing once. This chain connects TRBV7-6 to TRBJ2-7; TRBD2 matches at 7 bases. Specimen: unstimulated CD8+ T cells sorted from spleen or lymph node cells, collected before intestinal transplant. The receptor was derived from a human donor who received an intestinal transplant. CDR3 DNA sequence: TGTGCCAGCAGCAAGACTAGCTTTGAGCAGTACTTC. Encoded protein: CASSKTSFEQYF.